Following are 21 T cell receptor beta chains from one sample sequenced in a study of blood T cells in healthy people across ages. With a J-beta primer mix and a sample-barcoded 5' primer, a second PCR ran 7 to 11 cycles. TCRdb reprocessed the 5' RACE reads via MiXCR and lists one record per CDR3 protein. This table has 650,000 to 800,000 distinct CDR3 sequences, approximately 44% appearing once. The specimen sequenced was blood. These receptors all come from a man aged 55 to 69 in good health.

The J gene is TRBJ1-5, the V gene TRBV12-3 or TRBV12-4; D not certain. Trimming shortened V by 5 bases and J by 0 bases, and 8 bases separated the two germline ends. CDR3 size: 14 residues. In DNA form, the CDR3 reads TGTGCCAGCAGTCCCCCATATAGCAATCAGCCCCAGCATTTT. This translates into CASSPPYSNQPQHF.

This clonotype was counted a few times. CDR3 DNA sequence: TGTGCCAGCAGTTTTTCTAGCGGGGGTATAAATGAGCAGTTCTTC. This translates into CASSFSSGGINEQFF. This sequence joins TRBV12-3 or TRBV12-4 and TRBJ2-1; 10 bases map to TRBD2. The trim removed 3 bases at V and 7 bases at J, leaving 6 bases unmatched. This CDR3 contains 15 residues.

At least ten counts were recorded for this clonotype. The gene calls are TRBV29-1 and TRBJ1-2; unclear D gene. Trimming removed 5 bases at V and 3 bases at J, with 13 bases between. CDR1 is SQVTM, CDR2 ANQGSEA, per germline. The CDR3 sequence is 13 residues long. The CDR3 DNA reads TGCAGCGTTTGGGCACTCGGCGACTATGGCTACACCTTC. Translating gives CSVWALGDYGYTF.

This clonotype was seen a single time. The chain combines TRBV10-3 with TRBJ2-3; 10 bases line up with TRBD2. The CDR3 loop spans 12 amino acids. Germline CDR1 is ENHRY and CDR2 is SYGVKD. V trimming: 4 bases; J trimming: 14 bases; junction bases outside the gene matches: 6. This chain's CDR3 is CAISVPSGGPYF. In nucleotides, the CDR3 is TGTGCCATCAGTGTTCCTAGCGGGGGTCCGTATTTT.

The rearrangement joins TRBV6-6 to TRBJ1-5; 7 nucleotides align to TRBD1. The CDR3 length is 12 residues. From germline, CDR1 is MNHNY and CDR2 SVGAGI (reference sequence). J gave up 6 bases and V 8 bases, and 4 bases lay outside the gene matches. In DNA, the CDR3 is TGTGCCAGCGAGCAGGGGGGTCAGCCCCAGCATTTT. The encoded protein is CASEQGGQPQHF.

This clonotype was counted between two and nine times. The V call is TRBV5-1, the J call TRBJ2-1, with 10 bases matching TRBD2. Germline-derived CDR1 and CDR2 are SGHRS and YFSETQ. V lost 5 bases and J lost 5; bases outside the gene matches: 7. The CDR3 is made up of 15 amino acids. The CDR3 loop reads CASRIAGGTNNEQFF. The CDR3 region has the DNA TGCGCCAGCAGGATAGCGGGGGGAACTAACAATGAGCAGTTCTTC. The variable domain in full, with the rest retrieved from reference TRBV5-1 and TRBJ2-1, is KAGVTQTPRYLIKTRGQQVTLSCSPISGHRSVSWYQQTPGQGLQFLFEYFSETQRNKGNFPGRFSGRQFSNSRSEMNVSTLELGDSALYLCASRIAGGTNNEQFFGPGTRLTVL.

The chain joins TRBV5-1 to TRBJ2-7; 10 nucleotides match TRBD1. Germline V gene data show CDR1 as SGHRS and CDR2 as YFSETQ. V gave up 4 bases and J gave up 5 bases; unmatched junction bases: 9. This CDR3 has 15 residues. In DNA form, the CDR3 reads TGCGCCAGCAGCCCTGGGGACAGGGGTAATCACGAGCAGTACTTC. Amino acids: CASSPGDRGNHEQYF.

Here the CDR3 reads CASSLTGGSPLHF. The CDR3 DNA sequence: TGTGCCAGCAGCTTGACAGGGGGTTCACCCCTCCACTTT. V and J are TRBV7-9 and TRBJ1-6; 9 bases match TRBD1. This CDR3 has 13 residues. Germline V gene data show CDR1 as SEHNR and CDR2 as FQNEAQ (reference sequence). Trimming at V came to 3 bases and at J to 9 bases, leaving 0 bases not matched to a gene.

A few counts support this clonotype. The gene calls are TRBV6-5 and TRBJ1-5; no reliable D call. V lost 0 bases to trimming and J lost 4 bases, with 10 bases between them. Germline CDR1 reads MNHEY; CDR2 reads SVGAGI. The length of the CDR3 is 15 residues. The CDR3 DNA is TGTGCCAGCAGTTACTCGCGGACGGCTAATCAGCCCCAGCATTTT. Its protein product is CASSYSRTANQPQHF.

The chain joins TRBV5-1 to TRBJ2-6, with 7 bases that match TRBD1. The CDR3 is 17 amino acids. Germline loops: CDR1 SGHRS, CDR2 YFSETQ. The V and J ends lost 7 bases and 0 bases, in that order; junction bases with no gene match: 10. The CDR3 nucleotides read TGCGCCAGCGGAAAACAGGGGCTTAGCTCTGGGGCCAACGTCCTGACTTTC. It encodes CASGKQGLSSGANVLTF.

The V call is TRBV6-2 or TRBV6-3, the J call TRBJ2-7; D not resolved. The V gene's germline CDR1 is MNHEY and CDR2 SVGEGT. V dropped 4 bases and J dropped 2 bases, with 15 bases sitting between them. This CDR3 has 15 residues. The CDR3 loop reads CASSSLRRMAYEQYF. CDR3 nucleotides: TGTGCCAGCAGTTCCCTCAGGAGAATGGCCTACGAGCAGTACTTC.

This chain uses TRBV7-8 with TRBJ1-5; weak D call: TRBD1 (5 bases). CDR1 is SGHVS and CDR2 is FQNEAQ in the germline V gene. V was clipped by 5 bases and J by 1 base, with 21 bases between them. This CDR3 contains 18 residues. CDR3 DNA sequence: TGTGCCAGCAGCCTCCTGGGGTGGGGGTACGGCAGCAATCAGCCCCAGCATTTT. Its protein is CASSLLGWGYGSNQPQHF.

The chain links TRBV20-1 to TRBJ1-2; D is unresolved. Trimming removed 4 bases from V and 7 bases from J, with 16 bases in between. The germline V gene has CDR1 DFQATT and CDR2 SNEGSKA (reference sequence). CDR3 size: 13 residues. The CDR3 coding sequence is TGCAGTGCTATACCTTACAGAGATAGTGGCTACACCTTC. This codes for CSAIPYRDSGYTF.

This clonotype was seen only a few times. This rearrangement joins TRBV7-2 to TRBJ2-5, with unresolved D. The DNA end lines up better with TRBJ2-7; the J call may be wrong. Germline CDR1 and CDR2: SGHTA and FQGNSA. This CDR3 comprises 13 residues. The CDR3 nucleotides read TGTGCCAGCGGATTCCGGGCGCCTCGCGAGCAGTACTTC. It encodes CASGFRAPREQYF.

The chain employs TRBV7-8 and TRBJ2-1, with 9 positions matching TRBD1. The CDR3 has 17 amino acids. In germline, CDR1 is SGHVS, CDR2 FQNEAQ. J lost 3 bases, V lost 2 bases, and 8 bases had no gene match. The CDR3 protein is CASSLRGTGTNYNEQFF. CDR3 nucleotides: TGTGCCAGCAGCTTAAGGGGGACAGGGACCAACTACAATGAGCAGTTCTTC.

Many counts were recorded for this clonotype. V is TRBV6-6 and J is TRBJ2-7; no firm D call. CDR3 length: 16 residues. Trimming left V 3 bases short and J 1 base short, with 16 bases between. Looked up from germline, CDR1 is MNHNY and CDR2 is SVGAGI (reference sequence). The CDR3 region is CASSYSQTTPSYEQYF. As DNA, the CDR3 is TGTGCCAGCAGTTATTCCCAGACGACCCCTTCCTACGAGCAGTACTTC.

This clonotype has a count of ten or more. The chain combines TRBV29-1 with TRBJ1-2, with D unresolved. CDR1 SQVTM and CDR2 ANQGSEA come from the germline V gene. V was clipped by 6 bases and J by 5 bases, with 10 bases between them. This CDR3 is 11 amino acids long. Here the CDR3 DNA reads TGCAGCGTGCGAGGATTTTATGGCTACACCTTC. It encodes CSVRGFYGYTF.

This clonotype turned up a few times. The chain employs TRBV29-1 and TRBJ2-1; 12 nucleotides line up with TRBD1. Germline CDR1 reads SQVTM; CDR2 reads ANQGSEA. CDR3 length equals 17 residues. V dropped 6 bases and J dropped 8; count of bases not matched to a gene: 17. Here the CDR3 reads CSVRSPGTGGLSDEQFF. In DNA, the CDR3 is TGCAGCGTCCGAAGTCCCGGGACAGGGGGCTTAAGCGATGAGCAGTTCTTC.

The V and J genes are TRBV15 and TRBJ1-3, with 7 bases lining up with TRBD1. Germline V gene data show CDR1 as LNHNV and CDR2 as YYDKDF (reference sequence). V gave up 4 bases and J gave up 4 bases; unmatched junction bases: 4. There are 14 residues in the CDR3. The CDR3 here is CATSKGASGNTIYF. In DNA, the CDR3 is TGTGCCACCAGCAAGGGGGCTTCGGGAAACACCATATATTTT. Full variable domain (missing parts from reference TRBV15 and TRBJ1-3): DAMVIQNPRYQVTQFGKPVTLSCSQTLNHNVMYWYQQKSSQAPKLLFHYYDKDFNNEADTPDNFQSRRPNTSFCFLDIRSPGLGDTAMYLCATSKGASGNTIYFGEGSWLTVV.

The rearrangement links TRBV20-1 to TRBJ2-1, with D uncertain. This CDR3 is 11 amino acids long. Trimming removed 1 base at V and 8 bases at J, with 6 bases between. Per the germline V gene, CDR1 is DFQATT and CDR2 is SNEGSKA (reference sequence). CDR3: CSARGPDEQFF. CDR3 bases: TGCAGTGCTAGAGGGCCAGATGAGCAGTTCTTC.

This clonotype occurred a few times. The chain joins TRBV14 to TRBJ2-7, with D possibly matching TRBD2 (6 bases). Trimming took 2 bases from V and 0 from J, leaving 11 bases between them. This CDR3 comprises 15 residues. Germline CDR1 and CDR2: SGHDN and FVKESK. CDR3 region: CASSQQRARSYEQYF. The DNA for the CDR3 is TGTGCCAGCAGCCAACAGCGGGCGCGCTCCTACGAGCAGTACTTC.